This is a list of T cell receptor beta chains from one sample in a study of beta chain features in type 1 diabetes. Only in-frame clones appear in the TCRdb table, and some are missing; sequencing was by immunoSEQ multiplex PCR. Among around 44,000 clones listed, roughly 49% were seen once. The sequenced sample consisted of Tregs from blood. Receptors originate from a woman aged 18 to 35 in good health. Both conserved end residues are part of each CDR3. D genes are given only for firm matches. Rows may omit the clone size; those that give it use once, few, many or a size class.

v_gene	abundance	j_gene	d_gene	CDR3nt	CDR3aa
TRBV30	NA	TRBJ2-7	TRBD2	TGTGCCTGGAGTGCCGGGACTAGCGGTTCCTACGAGCAGTACTTC	CAWSAGTSGSYEQYF
TRBV13	NA	TRBJ2-7	NA	TGTGCCAGCAGCTTATCCCCGGGTTACGAGCAGTACTTC	CASSLSPGYEQYF
TRBV4-2	few	TRBJ1-1	TRBD1	TGTGCCAGCAGCCAAGAAAACAGGGGTGGTAACACTGAAGCTTTCTTT	CASSQENRGGNTEAFF
TRBV27	NA	TRBJ2-1	NA	TGTGCCAGCACCTCCAGCCCGGCAGGCAATGAGCAGTTCTTC	CASTSSPAGNEQFF
TRBV6-5	NA	TRBJ1-3	TRBD1	TGTGCCAGCCGACGACAGGGCTCCGGAAACACCATATATTTT	CASRRQGSGNTIYF
TRBV29-1	NA	TRBJ1-2	NA	TGCAGCGTTGGGTCCCGGGGAGGTATGAACTATGGCTACACCTTC	CSVGSRGGMNYGYTF
TRBV4-1	NA	TRBJ2-3	TRBD2	TGCGCCAGCAGCCCCGTTTATGCTAGCGGGAGTCGGGATACGCAGTATTTT	CASSPVYASGSRDTQYF
TRBV29-1	few	TRBJ2-2	NA	TGCAGCGTTGCCGGGGGGCCCGGGGAGCTGTTTTTT	CSVAGGPGELFF
TRBV5-4	few	TRBJ2-1	TRBD2	TGTGCCAGCAGCTTGGCCCCAAGCCAGGGCGGGAGGGGCGAGCAGTTCTTC	CASSLAPSQGGRGEQFF
TRBV28	medium-sized	TRBJ1-4	NA	TGTGCCAGCAATGAGGCCTTTAATGAAAAACTGTTTTTT	CASNEAFNEKLFF
TRBV7-9	few	TRBJ1-2	NA	TGTGCCAGCAGCATGAAGGGGTGGGAATGGGACTATGGCTACACCTTC	CASSMKGWEWDYGYTF
TRBV7-9	NA	TRBJ1-2	TRBD1	TGTGCCAGCAGCTTAGAGACAGGGGAATGGGGCTACACCTTC	CASSLETGEWGYTF
TRBV7-6	once	TRBJ1-4	TRBD1	TGTGCCAGCAGCCTGGGGACAGGGAGTGAAAAACTGTTTTTT	CASSLGTGSEKLFF
TRBV5-1	NA	TRBJ2-1	TRBD2	TGCGCCAGCAGCTCGACTAGCAATTGGGATGAGCAGTTCTTC	CASSSTSNWDEQFF
TRBV7-9	NA	TRBJ1-2	TRBD1	TGTGCCAGCAGCTTAGATTGGACAGGGGGAGGCTACACCTTC	CASSLDWTGGGYTF
TRBV27	NA	TRBJ2-7	NA	TGTGCCAGCAGTACCTTAACTCTTGGGGCCTACGAGCAGTACTTC	CASSTLTLGAYEQYF
TRBV7-2	NA	TRBJ1-2	NA	TGTGCCAGCAGCTTCGCAGGGGAAAGGGGCTACACCTTC	CASSFAGERGYTF
TRBV19	few	TRBJ1-1	NA	TGTGCCAGTAGTACACCTCCTGGGACGGGAGGGACTGAAGCTTTCTTT	CASSTPPGTGGTEAFF
TRBV6-6	few	TRBJ1-3	TRBD1	TGTGCCAGCAGTCCGGGACAGGGGCACACCATATATTTT	CASSPGQGHTIYF
TRBV6-6	NA	TRBJ2-7	NA	TGTGCCAGCAGCCGCTCCTACGAGCAGTACTTC	CASSRSYEQYF
TRBV28	once	TRBJ1-2	TRBD1	TGTGCCAGCAGTTTTAAGGGGACAGGGAAAGGGGGCTACACCTTC	CASSFKGTGKGGYTF
TRBV11-2	NA	TRBJ2-3	TRBD2	TGTGCCAGCAGCTTCGGACTAGCGGGGACGCAGTATTTT	CASSFGLAGTQYF
TRBV28	few	TRBJ1-2	NA	TGTGCCAGCAGTCCTAACCAAAAAAGGCGGGGGCCGCGGGGCTACACCTTC	CASSPNQKRRGPRGYTF
TRBV29-1	NA	TRBJ2-3	TRBD1	TGCAGCGTTGAAGGACAGGGAACAGATACGCAGTATTTT	CSVEGQGTDTQYF
TRBV7-9	once	TRBJ2-1	TRBD2	TGTGCCAGCAGCTTAGGACTAGCGGGGACCTACAATGAGCAGTTCTTC	CASSLGLAGTYNEQFF
TRBV7-3	NA	TRBJ2-1	NA	TGTGCCAGCAGCTTACAGGGGTTGGGCGTTGTCTCCTACAATGAGCAGTTCTTC	CASSLQGLGVVSYNEQFF
TRBV6-1	NA	TRBJ2-1	TRBD1	TGTGCCAGCAGTGAGTCCCACGGGACAGGGGAGTTCTTC	CASSESHGTGEFF
TRBV27	NA	TRBJ2-7	TRBD1	TGTGCCAGCAGTTCAGCCAATCCAGGACAGGGGGTTCCCTACGAGCAGTACTTC	CASSSANPGQGVPYEQYF
TRBV5-1	NA	TRBJ1-2	TRBD1	TGCGCCAGCAGCCTGGAAGGGACAGGTCATAGCGACACCTTC	CASSLEGTGHSDTF
TRBV5-1	NA	TRBJ2-3	NA	TGCGCCAGCAGCCCGGGGTCCGCAGATACGCAGTATTTT	CASSPGSADTQYF
TRBV7-9	NA	TRBJ2-1	TRBD1	TGTGCCAGCAGCAGCACCTGGGACAGGGACAACAATGAGCAGTTCTTC	CASSSTWDRDNNEQFF
TRBV14	few	TRBJ1-2	TRBD1	TGTGCCAGCAGCCGAGACAGGGGCGGGTATGGCTACACCTTC	CASSRDRGGYGYTF
TRBV7-2	medium-sized	TRBJ1-2	NA	TGTGCCAGCAGCATGAAGGGGTGGGAATGGGACTATGGCTACACCTTC	CASSMKGWEWDYGYTF
TRBV19	few	TRBJ2-6	NA	TGTGCCAGTACCACAGCGGGCGGGGCCAACGTCCTGACTTTC	CASTTAGGANVLTF
TRBV7-3	NA	TRBJ2-3	TRBD1	TGTGCCAGCAGCTTAAAGGCCGGGACAGGGCTGGTCTTGGATACGCAGTATTTT	CASSLKAGTGLVLDTQYF
TRBV28	NA	TRBJ2-2	NA	TGTGCCAGCCACGACTCCATAGGAAACACCGGGGAGCTGTTTTTT	CASHDSIGNTGELFF
TRBV5-6	NA	TRBJ2-5	NA	TGTGCCAGCAGCCTCAGACAGGCCTCGGGGACCCAGTACTTC	CASSLRQASGTQYF
TRBV11-1	NA	TRBJ2-3	NA	TGTGCCAGCAGCTTAGTTAGGGGTTTCAGCACAGATACGCAGTATTTT	CASSLVRGFSTDTQYF
TRBV28	few	TRBJ2-3	NA	TGTGCCAGCATTGGCTCTAGCGCTAGCACAGATACGCAGTATTTT	CASIGSSASTDTQYF
TRBV7-9	NA	TRBJ2-2	TRBD1	TGTGCCAGCAGCAAAGGGACAGCCTACACCGGGGAGCTGTTTTTT	CASSKGTAYTGELFF
TRBV7-9	NA	TRBJ2-1	TRBD2	TGTGCCAGCAGCTTAGATGGGACTAGGTACAATGAGCAGTTCTTC	CASSLDGTRYNEQFF